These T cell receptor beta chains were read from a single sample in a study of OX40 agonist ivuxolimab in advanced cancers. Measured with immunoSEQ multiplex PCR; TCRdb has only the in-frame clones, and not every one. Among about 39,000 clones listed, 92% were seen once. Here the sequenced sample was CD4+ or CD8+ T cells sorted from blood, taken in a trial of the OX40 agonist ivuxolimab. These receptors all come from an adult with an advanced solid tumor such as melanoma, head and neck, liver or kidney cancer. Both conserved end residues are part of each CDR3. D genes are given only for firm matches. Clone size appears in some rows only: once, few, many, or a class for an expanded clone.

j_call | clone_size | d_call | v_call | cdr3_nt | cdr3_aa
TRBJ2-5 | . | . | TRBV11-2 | TGTGCCAGCAGCTTAGACGGGTGGGGGGAGACCCAGTACTTC | CASSLDGWGETQYF
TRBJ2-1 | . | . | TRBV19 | TGTGCCAGTAGTATGGGGGGCTCCTACAATGAGCAGTTCTTC | CASSMGGSYNEQFF
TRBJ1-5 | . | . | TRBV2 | TGTGCCAGCACCCAGGCAGGGGATAGCAATCAGCCCCAGCATTTT | CASTQAGDSNQPQHF
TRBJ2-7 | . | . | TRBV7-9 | TGTGCCAGCAGCTCCCCCCCGGCGGAGAGCTCCTACGAGCAGTACTTC | CASSSPPAESSYEQYF
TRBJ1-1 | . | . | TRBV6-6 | TGTGCCAGCAGTTATGCGGGTTACACTGAAGCTTTCTTT | CASSYAGYTEAFF
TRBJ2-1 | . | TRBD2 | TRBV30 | TGTGCCTGGAGTATCGGCGGGAGTTACAATGAGCAGTTCTTC | CAWSIGGSYNEQFF
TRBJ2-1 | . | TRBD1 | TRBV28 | TGTGCCAGCAGTTTTGGGACAGGGGGAGAGCAGTTCTTC | CASSFGTGGEQFF
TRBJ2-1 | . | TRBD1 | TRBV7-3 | TGTGCCAGCAGCCCGGGACAGATCTGGCGAGGTCTGTTCTTC | CASSPGQIWRGLFF
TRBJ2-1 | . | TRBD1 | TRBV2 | TGTGCCAGCAGTGAGAGATCGAATGAGGGACAGGGGGCTTACAATGAGCAGTTCTTC | CASSERSNEGQGAYNEQFF
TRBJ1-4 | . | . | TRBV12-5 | TGTGCTAGTGGTTTGGTACTTAGGGGATCTGAAAAACTGTTTTTT | CASGLVLRGSEKLFF
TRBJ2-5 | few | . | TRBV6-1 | TGTGCTGCGGCAGGCCTTGAATGGGAGACCCAGTACTTC | CAAAGLEWETQYF
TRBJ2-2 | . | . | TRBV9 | TGTGCCAGCAGCGTTTCAGTCACCGGGGAGCTGTTTTTT | CASSVSVTGELFF
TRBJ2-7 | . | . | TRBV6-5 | TGTGCCAGCAGACCAGGGACTTCTAGCTCCTACGAGCAGTACTTC | CASRPGTSSSYEQYF
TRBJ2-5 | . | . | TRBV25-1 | TGTGCCAGCAGTATCTTGGGCGGGAAGACCCAGTACTTC | CASSILGGKTQYF
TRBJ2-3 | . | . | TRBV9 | TGTGCCAGCAGCGTAGGGGGTCTCCACACAGATACGCAGTATTTT | CASSVGGLHTDTQYF
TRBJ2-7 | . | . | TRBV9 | TGTGCCAGCAGCGTAGGGGGGGCGGGCGAGCAGTACTTC | CASSVGGAGEQYF
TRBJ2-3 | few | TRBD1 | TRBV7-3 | TGTGCCAGCAGCCCCACAGGGGGCGCAGATACGCAGTATTTT | CASSPTGGADTQYF
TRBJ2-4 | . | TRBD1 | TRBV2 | TGTGCCAGCCTCGGACAGGGGGCCATTCAGTACTTC | CASLGQGAIQYF
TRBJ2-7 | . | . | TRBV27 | TGTGCCAGCAGTTTTGGCGATACCTACGAGCAGTACTTC | CASSFGDTYEQYF
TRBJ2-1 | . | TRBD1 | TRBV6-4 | TGTGCCAGCAGTGTGAGGACAGGGGGGCCCTACAATGAGCAGTTCTTC | CASSVRTGGPYNEQFF
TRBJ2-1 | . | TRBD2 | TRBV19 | TGTGCCAGTAGTCTAACCCCTCCTAGCGGGAGATCCTACAATGAGCAGTTCTTC | CASSLTPPSGRSYNEQFF